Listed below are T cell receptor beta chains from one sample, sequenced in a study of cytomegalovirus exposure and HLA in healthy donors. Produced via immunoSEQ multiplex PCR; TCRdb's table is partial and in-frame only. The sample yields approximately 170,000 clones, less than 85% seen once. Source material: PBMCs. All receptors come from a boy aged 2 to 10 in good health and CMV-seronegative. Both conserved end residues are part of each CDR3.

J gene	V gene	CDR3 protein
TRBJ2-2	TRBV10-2	CASRETSGRTYTGELFF
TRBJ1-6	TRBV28	CASSLSGNSPLHF
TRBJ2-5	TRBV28	CASSLRLLRRPGKLGGEQYF
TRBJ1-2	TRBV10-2	CASSEFLRGGYTF
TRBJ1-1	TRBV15	CGGRGPQNTEAFF
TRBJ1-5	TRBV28	CASMSPADQPQHF
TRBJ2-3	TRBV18	CASSPLEASGGTADTQYF
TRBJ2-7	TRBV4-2	CASSLTGQGGIYEQYF
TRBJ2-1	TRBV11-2	CASSTGLANVYNEQFF
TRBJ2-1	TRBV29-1	CSGFGTRGNNEQFF
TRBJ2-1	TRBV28	CASTSGGAGVGKKNEQFF